This TCR beta chain emerged from a study of cytomegalovirus exposure and HLA in healthy donors (dated by TCRdb to 2017 to 2019). Describing the broader study: An earlier analysis of some 600 of the donors reported around 280 Gb of sequence data and roughly 120 million unique TCR beta sequences obtained from about 179 million T cells. An early release that covered fewer than 800 HLA-typed donors contained about 300 gigabases of sequencing data and around 80 million unique TCR sequences. The genetic ancestry cluster associated with self-reported Caucasian donors included 80% to 90% of the approximately 430 genotyped donors. The aim of the study was to test whether cataloging public T cell receptors could identify signatures of past pathogen exposure. The study profiled the T cell repertoires of approximately 700 subjects by immunosequencing and related them to cytomegalovirus serostatus. In addition to the first cohort of approximately 670 subjects, a separate validation cohort of about 120 different subjects was used. The study combined high-throughput TCR immunosequencing, statistical association of individual TCRs with disease status, and machine learning to predict cytomegalovirus infection status. A later analysis re-examined previously published TCR beta repertoires from over 500 donors and added high-resolution HLA genotyping to investigate patterns of TCR occurrence. The later analysis used no new phenotypic data to find candidate immune exposures, relying instead on TCR beta sequences and their occurrence across donors. To decide whether each TCR beta V gene segment behaved as functional or pseudogenic, an earlier analysis of some 600 of the donors relied on high-throughput TCR beta sequencing. Donor age, sex, ethnicity and CMV serostatus were compiled alongside the repertoire data. In a later genetic analysis, genome-wide SNP genotypes for about three fifths of the roughly 670 donors were used, and that subset was treated as a discovery cohort. Every discovery cohort repertoire had been produced on one sequencing platform. Class I and class II HLA loci were covered by the typing at four-digit resolution. Typing coverage differed by locus: A, B, C, DRB1 and DQB1 were typed in about 620-640 donors, DQA1 in about 500, DPA1 in 600 to 610, and DPB1 in 450 to 480. Because of strong linkage in the cohort, a few DR-DQ haplotypes were treated as single units for association and clustering. On average, about 200,000 unique TCR beta nucleotide sequences were sequenced per donor among a few hundred genotyped donors of the cohort, with around 19% of those sequences being non-productive.

Overall study results and their limits: The authors suggested that the approach could potentially be generalized to other disease states and immunological phenotypes. A later genetic analysis associated a missense DCLRE1C variant with V-gene and J-gene trimming of TCR beta chains, and an independent cohort replicated the association. In a later analysis, the rate of TCR association differed among HLA loci, with DRB1 alleles having the most associated TCRs and HLA-C alleles having the fewest. Most CMV-associated TCR beta chains appeared to be HLA-restricted in a later analysis, and the HLA associations seemed to be driven largely by CMV exposure. The study gave a list of some 150 TCR beta chains associated with cytomegalovirus. In a later analysis, some 18,000 TCR beta sequences were associated with specific HLA alleles at a false discovery rate of 0.05. While some public TCRs were present in many individuals, most TCR sequences turned up only very rarely across donors. This cohort had only TCR beta chains sequenced, and the lack of alpha or paired-chain data limited which features could be detected. In both the original and validation cohorts, the classifier was reported to diagnose cytomegalovirus status with high specificity and sensitivity. Roughly uniform sequencing depth across donors was assumed in presence/absence analyses, although this assumption may not hold. Broadly in line with IMGT annotations, most TCR beta V segments showed up in productive rearrangements about 90% or about 30% of the time in an earlier analysis of some 590 of the donors. The 87-base-pair reads could not distinguish some IMGT-functional V segments, including TRBV6-2 and TRBV6-3, so those segments were excluded. About 17 rarely observed V segments, including chromosome 9 orphons, were excluded from the earlier analysis of approximately 600 of the donors because counts were too low. A few of the identified cytomegalovirus-associated TCR beta chains were confirmed in vitro to be specific for cytomegalovirus antigens. A cluster of highly shared sequence variants was judged likely to represent a technical artifact of the sequencing pipeline. Assigning TCR associations to individual alleles was difficult when HLA alleles, especially DR and DQ, strongly co-occurred. In a later analysis, HLA-associated TCR beta chains were found to be more clonally expanded and to have lower generation probabilities than equally common non-associated chains. For the cohort, immune exposure information was limited to CMV serostatus. According to a later genetic analysis, donors in an Asian-associated ancestry cluster had fewer N-insertions in productive TCRs than the approximately 610-donor mean. Because HLA typing was missing for some donors at each locus, association tests included only the typed subset. A further reported finding was that TCR beta sequences accurately predicted the HLA-A and HLA-B alleles for most subjects in the first cohort. Correlated functional status among segregating V segments might be attributable to linkage disequilibrium, but an unknown experimental factor could not be ruled out. A later analysis reported that several top co-occurrence clusters appeared linked to parvovirus B19, influenza, CMV and Epstein-Barr virus.

Libraries were constructed by the immunoSEQ multiplex PCR assay. For the multiplex PCR, a mixture combining 60 forward primers for TCR Vbeta segments and 13 reverse primers for TCR Jbeta segments was used. Amplification of the CDR3 region of rearranged TCR beta genes was performed with a multiplex PCR assay on genomic DNA. The Illumina HiSeq System was used to sequence the amplified TCR beta libraries as 87-base-pair reads. The source study handled its data this way. Across the roughly 640 repertoires, a later analysis counted tens of millions of unique TCR beta chains, 9 million to 14 million of which were shared by at least two donors. Raw reads were error-corrected and collapsed into unique sequences with a nearest-neighbor algorithm that merged closely related sequences to remove PCR and sequencing errors. Alignment of CDR3 sequences to IMGT reference sequences was used to assign V, D and J gene segments. For a sequence to be retained, at least a six-nucleotide match to both a V gene segment and a J gene segment was required. Rearrangements were classified as productive when the CDR3 lacked stop codons and remained in frame with V and J, and all other rearrangements were classified as non-productive. CDR3 was defined by IMGT convention, running from the second conserved V-encoded cysteine to the conserved J-encoded phenylalanine. The earlier analysis of 500 to 750 of the donors excluded any sequence lacking an unambiguous match to a single V gene segment. An earlier analysis of a few hundred of the donors called V segments functional above 56.7% productive rearrangements and segregating when the between-donor standard deviation exceeded 5%. A statistical classification framework was built for diagnosing cytomegalovirus status from the catalog of TCR beta chain sequences. In a later analysis, TCR nucleotide sequences were compared against IMGT/GENE-DB human TR gene sequences so that V and J genes could be assigned. A later analysis assigned CDR3 sequences and most-parsimonious VDJ recombination scenarios with the TCRdist pipeline. A later analysis defined each TCR beta chain by its CDR3 amino acid sequence plus V-gene family, and excluded reads lacking a unique V-gene family. As a way to deal with suspected cross-contamination and a sequencing artifact, a later analysis dropped 450 to 600 nucleotide sequences that were highly shared and had low generation probability. For each public chain, a later analysis derived a clonal expansion index from normalized ranks of inferred template counts within each repertoire. A later analysis computed generation probabilities with a VDJ recombination model fitted to out-of-frame rearrangements, and checked the results against IGoR. In a later analysis, TCR-TCR, TCR-HLA and TCR-CMV co-occurrence was scored with hypergeometric tests, and a repertoire-size bias correction was applied to TCR pairs. A later analysis estimated false discovery rates by permuting HLA or CMV assignments 20 times. In a later analysis, co-occurring TCRs were grouped using DBSCAN, with TCRdist sequence similarity added in when clustering inside HLA-allele-positive subsets. Co-occurrence clustering excluded repertoires with fewer than 30,000 or more than 120,000 public chains, plus five with anomalous nucleotide sharing. Entries here come from immuneACCESS through TCRdb and include only in-frame sequences with V and J called. Some clones fail to appear in such tables; in the studies checked, an unresolved V gene covers under half of the shortfall, and the cause of the remainder is unknown. The DNA gave D and trimming, while V, J and clone size come from that table. The sample table gives over 40,000 clones. Of the sample, approximately 2.1% is held by the ten largest clones.

The germline V end is reduced by 5 bases and the J end by 6 bases; junction bases left unmatched: 19. The CDR3 sequence holds 19 residues, the cysteine and phenylalanine included. The DNA shown is the 57-base CDR3, in frame from base 1. CDR1 and CDR2 are drawn from the germline V gene (reference sequence): SEHNR, FQNEAQ. The cohort consisted of some 730 healthy bone marrow donors. At the time of sampling, every cohort member was nominally healthy, though immune exposures that went unrecorded were likely present. The donor was CMV seronegative and belonged to the group of 350 or so seronegative cohort members. A peripheral blood sample was collected from each donor, and TCR beta sequencing was performed on peripheral blood mononuclear cells. The Qiagen DNeasy Blood Extraction Kit was used to extract genomic DNA from the blood cell samples. About this clone itself: This clone's antigen is unknown.

The origin of this receptor is a woman aged 40-49 years in good health and CMV-seronegative. Source material: PBMCs. Recombination connected TRBV7-9 to TRBJ1-3; TRBD1 matches 10 bases in the middle. The nucleotides are TGTGCCAGCAGCCCACAGCCGGGACAGGGGATTTTTTCGAAAAACACCATATATTTT. The resulting protein is CASSPQPGQGIFSKNTIYF.